These 16 T cell receptor beta chains were all obtained from the same sample, sequenced in a study of cytomegalovirus exposure and HLA in healthy donors. Clones were read by immunoSEQ multiplex PCR, and TCRdb kept only the in-frame ones, dropping some. This table holds approximately 150,000 clones, around nine tenths found once. The sample consisted of PBMCs. The receptors stem from a woman aged 30 to 39 in good health and CMV-seronegative.

The genes are TRBV6-1 and TRBJ1-2, with 7 bases matching TRBD1. The trim removed 6 bases at V and 5 bases at J, leaving 9 bases unmatched. This CDR3 spans 14 amino acids. Germline lookup yields CDR1 MNHNS and CDR2 SASEGT. The CDR3 DNA follows: TGTGCCAGCAGGCCGGGACAGCTACCGTATGGCTACACCTTC. Translating it yields CASRPGQLPYGYTF.

The genes are TRBV6-5 and TRBJ2-7, with 7 bases aligning to TRBD1. Per the germline V gene, CDR1 is MNHEY and CDR2 is SVGAGI. The CDR3 covers 13 residues. V lost 7 bases to trimming and J lost 6 bases; unmatched junction nucleotides: 9. The CDR3 loop reads CASKSTGVREQYF. The CDR3 DNA reads TGTGCCAGCAAAAGTACAGGGGTTCGCGAGCAGTACTTC.

The J gene is TRBJ1-1, the V gene TRBV11-2; 10 bases agree with TRBD1. Germline CDR1 and CDR2: SGHAT and FQNNGV. J lost 14 bases, V lost 3 bases, and 6 bases had no gene match. The CDR3 has 12 residues. CDR3 loop: CASSFGTGVEFF. The CDR3, as DNA: TGTGCCAGCAGCTTCGGGACAGGGGTTGAGTTCTTT. Combining the CDR3 with reference TRBV11-2 and TRBJ1-1 gives the whole variable domain EAGVAQSPRYKIIEKRQSVAFWCNPISGHATLYWYQQILGQGPKLLIQFQNNGVVDDSQLPKDRFSAERLKGVDSTLKIQPAKLEDSAVYLCASSFGTGVEFFGQGTRLTVV.

The chain recombines TRBV10-1 with TRBJ2-5; TRBD1 is a possible D gene (6 bases). V gave up 0 bases and J gave up 2 bases, with 13 bases separating them. This CDR3 comprises 16 residues. Germline CDR1 WNHNN, CDR2 SYGVQD (reference sequence). CDR3 residues: CASSESPTGPQETQYF. DNA of the CDR3: TGCGCCAGCAGTGAGTCCCCGACAGGTCCACAAGAGACCCAGTACTTC.

The gene calls are TRBV5-6 and TRBJ2-7; tentatively, D is TRBD1 (6 bases). V lost 1 base and J 2 bases, leaving 13 bases between the germline ends. Germline V gene sequence: CDR1 SGHDT, CDR2 YYEEEE. The length of the CDR3 is 15 residues. CDR3 bases: TGTGCCAGCAGCTTGTTCACCAGGGGCCCCTACGAGCAGTACTTC. The encoded protein is CASSLFTRGPYEQYF.

V and J are TRBV27 and TRBJ2-5; TRBD1 matches at 7 bases. J gave up 5 bases and V 2 bases, and 2 bases lay outside the gene matches. There are 13 residues in the CDR3. Looked up from germline, CDR1 is MNHEY and CDR2 is SMNVEV (reference sequence). The CDR3 DNA reads as TGTGCCAGCAGTTTACAGGGGGATGAGACCCAGTACTTC. Encoded protein: CASSLQGDETQYF.

This chain joins TRBV19 and TRBJ2-6, with unresolved D. Per the germline V gene, CDR1 is LNHDA and CDR2 is SQIVND (reference sequence). The germline V and J ends were trimmed by 4 bases and 1 base, with 5 bases remaining between them. The CDR3 has 14 residues. CDR3 in DNA: TGTGCCAGTAGTACGGTATCTGGGGCCAACGTCCTGACTTTC. Protein product: CASSTVSGANVLTF.

This clone appeared a few times. The chain couples TRBV18 to TRBJ2-7; 10 bases line up with TRBD1. Per germline, CDR1 KGHSH and CDR2 LQKENI. V shed 2 bases, J shed 2 bases, and the junction held 0 bases outside the gene matches. CDR3 length: 14 amino acids. The DNA of the CDR3 is TGTGCCAGCTCACCAGGGACAGGGGCCTACGAGCAGTACTTC. Protein: CASSPGTGAYEQYF. The full variable domain, its missing parts supplied by reference TRBV18 and TRBJ2-7, is NAGVMQNPRHLVRRRGQEARLRCSPMKGHSHVYWYRQLPEEGLKFMVYLQKENIIDESGMPKERFSAEFPKEGPSILRIQQVVRGDSAAYFCASSPGTGAYEQYFGPGTRLTVT.

The V and J genes are TRBV30 and TRBJ2-6; TRBD1 agrees at 8 bases. Trimming at V came to 3 bases and at J to 1 base, leaving 8 bases not matched to a gene. The CDR3 has 17 residues. Germline V lookup: CDR1 GTSNPN, CDR2 SVGIG (reference sequence). The CDR3 DNA reads TGTGCCTGGAGGCTTAGACAGGGGACTTCTGGGGCCAACGTCCTGACTTTC. Translation: CAWRLRQGTSGANVLTF.

V is TRBV7-9 and J is TRBJ2-7, with 11 bases matching TRBD2. The CDR3 is made up of 16 amino acids. Trimming took 3 bases from V and 0 from J; bases not matched to a gene: 4. The germline CDR1 and CDR2 sequences are SEHNR and FQNEAQ (reference sequence). The CDR3 DNA reads TGTGCCAGCAGCTTTAGCGGGGGGGCCCTCTCCTACGAGCAGTACTTC. This encodes CASSFSGGALSYEQYF.

This chain joins TRBV7-2 and TRBJ2-5; 8 bases fit TRBD2. The V gene end was trimmed by 5 bases and the J gene end by 1 base; junction bases not matched to a gene: 12. Germline loops: CDR1 SGHTA, CDR2 FQGNSA. CDR3 length: 17 amino acids. Here the CDR3 reads CASSLGFGRGAQETQYF. The CDR3 DNA sequence: TGTGCCAGCAGCCTGGGGTTCGGGCGGGGGGCCCAAGAGACCCAGTACTTC.

The chain has TRBV2 and TRBJ1-1; D remains ambiguous. Germline V gene data show CDR1 as SNHLY and CDR2 as FYNNEI. V lost 5 bases and J lost 3, with 7 bases in between. The length of the CDR3 is 12 residues. CDR3 sequence reads: CASSYGDTEAFF. The CDR3 region has the DNA TGTGCCAGCAGTTACGGGGACACTGAAGCTTTCTTT.

The rearrangement links TRBV7-2 to TRBJ2-1; TRBD2 is a possible D gene (5 bases). The CDR3 covers 15 residues. The V gene's germline CDR1 is SGHTA and CDR2 FQGNSA. V gave up 4 bases and J gave up 2 bases, with 12 bases separating them. The CDR3 is CASSSGISAYNEQFF. Here the CDR3 DNA reads TGTGCCAGCAGCTCGGGGATTAGCGCCTACAATGAGCAGTTCTTC.

This chain connects TRBV30 to TRBJ1-2, with 8 positions matching TRBD1. The CDR3 length is 15 residues. J lost 3 bases, V lost 0 bases, and 6 bases had no gene match. Germline V gene sequence: CDR1 GTSNPN, CDR2 SVGIG (reference sequence). CDR3 DNA sequence: TGTGCCTGGAGTGTAATCACAGGGGGTGACTATGGCTACACCTTC. Translating gives CAWSVITGGDYGYTF.

The chain links TRBV30 to TRBJ2-7; 9 bases map to TRBD1. Germline CDR1 reads GTSNPN; CDR2 reads SVGIG (reference sequence). Losses at the gene ends were 4 bases for V and 3 bases for J; bases not matched to a gene: 4. The CDR3 runs to 13 residues. The DNA for the CDR3 is TGTGCCTGGAACCGGGACAGGGACTACGAGCAGTACTTC. The encoded protein is CAWNRDRDYEQYF.

This clone showed up just a few times. V usage is TRBV30 and J usage is TRBJ1-1; no clear D gene. The V and J ends lost 0 bases and 3 bases respectively, with 8 bases between them. CDR3 size: 13 residues. Germline lookup yields CDR1 GTSNPN and CDR2 SVGIG (reference sequence). CDR3 bases: TGTGCCTGGAGTGTGGAGTGGCACACTGAAGCTTTCTTT. Translated, it gives CAWSVEWHTEAFF.